This T cell receptor (beta chain) is drawn from a study of T cells in narcolepsy (dated by TCRdb to 2017 to 2018). For the study in its entirety: The study enrolled patients with narcolepsy type 1 or type 2 (NT1, NT2) together with healthy control donors. The study used TCR Vbeta sequencing to track clonotypes in blood and CSF while looking for autoreactive T cells in narcolepsy patients that target self-antigens of hypocretin neurons (hypocretin, TRIB2).

Beyond this particular receptor, the publication reports: According to the report, autoreactive clonotypes were detected serially in the blood of the same patients and of different patients, but not in healthy controls. In plots comparing CSF and blood CD4+ T cell clonotypes from the same patient, HCRT-specific and TRIB2-specific autoreactive clonotypes were highlighted. Patients and controls had similar numbers of sequenced blood memory CD4+ clonotypes, with averages of approximately 40,000 in patients and 33,354 in controls. No sequences matching autoreactive T cell clones were present in some of the blood memory CD4+ repertoires from patients and controls.

Memory CD4+ T cells were sorted ex vivo from peripheral blood of narcolepsy patients and healthy controls for TCR Vbeta sequencing. Notes on this clone: Its antigen is still unknown. Base qualities were left out, and no much larger clone turns up one base away.

Receptors were amplified or captured by the immunoSEQ multiplex PCR assay. Drawn from immuneACCESS, this table holds only the in-frame rearrangements with V and J called that TCRdb kept. Clones are partly lost; checked studies trace under half to an unresolved V gene and leave the rest unexplained. The sample includes under 40,000 clones, with 70% to 80% observed a single time. In total, the top ten clones hold over 0.95% of the sample. The V end gives up 10 bases and the J end 5 bases, leaving 9 bases in the junction not matched to a gene. The germline V gene gives CDR1 as MNHEY and CDR2 as SVGAGI. The CDR3 covers 13 residues, taking in both the cysteine and the phenylalanine. Of all the DNA, just the CDR3 is kept, 39 bases in frame from base 1.

The rearrangement combines TRBV6-5 with TRBJ2-7; a stretch of 9 junction bases matches TRBD1. The receptor comes from a human donor with narcolepsy. Sequenced sample: CD45RA- memory CD4+ T cells from PBMCs. The sample's cell subset or site label, in plain terms: memory T cells sorted ex vivo from peripheral blood. The CDR3 region: CATRGQGYDEQYF. The bases read TGTGCCACGCGGGGACAGGGTTATGACGAGCAGTACTTC.